The subject of this entry is one T cell receptor (beta chain). The CDR3 runs to 16 residues. Germline CDR1 MDHEN, CDR2 SYDVKM. The trim removed 5 bases at V and 1 base at J, leaving 8 bases unmatched. The data belong to a study of cytomegalovirus exposure and HLA in healthy donors. Use of 60 Vbeta and 13 Jbeta primers characterized the PCR. Some clones are missing from TCRdb's copy, which holds only in-frame ones; the method was immunoSEQ multiplex PCR. The sample has approximately 120,000 clones; 77% are singletons. This sequence was found in a woman in her 40s in good health and CMV-seropositive. Sequencing was performed on PBMCs. This chain links TRBV28 with TRBJ1-1; TRBD1 matches at 9 bases. The DNA of the CDR3 is TGTGCCAGCAGTACCGGGACAGGGCTTTGGAACACTGAAGCTTTCTTT. It translates to CASSTGTGLWNTEAFF.